Below are 7 T cell receptor beta chains sequenced from a single sample in a study of early T cells in non-severe SARS-CoV-2 infection. Each CDR3 protein gets one entry after TCRdb re-called the 5' RACE reads with MiXCR. The data show about 40,000 distinct CDR3 sequences, with approximately 4.8% seen just once and approximately 4.8% held by the top ten. The sequenced sample consisted of whole blood. The receptors shown here come from an adult who was a healthcare worker with PCR-confirmed SARS-CoV-2 infection or an uninfected control (not recorded which).

This clonotype was detected only a few times. This chain uses TRBV12-3 or TRBV12-4 with TRBJ1-1; possibly TRBD1 for D (5 bases). This CDR3 region has 15 residues. Trimming shortened V by 3 bases and J by 2 bases, and 13 bases separated the two germline ends. The CDR3 sequence is CASSLGGSGNTEAFF. As DNA, the CDR3 is TGTGCCAGCAGTTTGGGGGGATCGGGCAACACTGAAGCTTTCTTT.

At least ten counts were recorded for this clonotype. Sequence at one end of the junction differs from germline and may be a read error. This chain joins TRBV18 and TRBJ1-5; no clear D. Germline loops: CDR1 KGHSH, CDR2 LQKENI. CDR3 size: 15 residues. The CDR3 loop is CASSPRQVSNQPQHF. As DNA, the CDR3 is TGTGCCAGCTCCCCACGGCAGGTGAGCAATCAGCCCCAGCATTTT.

In this sample, this clonotype turned up many times. The CDR3 nucleotides are TGTGCCACCAGCCTAGAGGAGGGCTTGAACACTGAAGCTTTCTTT. Translation: CATSLEEGLNTEAFF. This chain uses TRBV15 with TRBJ1-1, with D unclear. CDR1 and CDR2 from the germline V gene are LNHNV and YYDKDF (reference sequence). The length of the CDR3 is 15 residues. Trimming removed 5 bases from V and 0 bases from J, with 13 bases in between.

Ten or more counts support this clonotype. The chain links TRBV7-2 to TRBJ2-7, with a possible D match to TRBD2 (5 bases). Per the germline V gene, CDR1 is SGHTA and CDR2 is FQGNSA. The CDR3 has 15 residues. The germline V and J ends were trimmed by 1 base and 3 bases, with 13 bases remaining between them. The CDR3 coding sequence is TGTGCCAGCAGCTTAGATCAGGCGGGTAGCTACGAGCAGTACTTC. This gives the protein CASSLDQAGSYEQYF.

This clonotype was seen repeatedly, ten times or more. The chain recombines TRBV28 with TRBJ2-1; TRBD2 agrees at 8 bases. With 7 bases clipped from V and 9 bases from J, the junction kept 14 bases outside the gene matches. The CDR3 runs 15 residues. Germline CDR1 and CDR2: MDHEN and SYDVKM. The DNA of the CDR3 is TGTGCCAGCAAAACGGGTAGCGGGGAGGTGAGTGAGCAGTTCTTC. Amino acid sequence: CASKTGSGEVSEQFF.

At least ten counts were recorded for this clonotype. The CDR3 is CASSFAGQPQHF. The CDR3 DNA is TGTGCCAGCAGTTTCGCGGGTCAGCCCCAGCATTTT. This sequence joins TRBV28 and TRBJ1-5; D is unclear. V lost 3 bases and J 6 bases, leaving 6 bases between the germline ends. The CDR3 totals 12 residues. Germline V gene lookup returns CDR1 MDHEN and CDR2 SYDVKM. Full variable domain (rest looked up from reference TRBV28 and TRBJ1-5): DVKVTQSSRYLVKRTGEKVFLECVQDMDHENMFWYRQDPGLGLRLIYFSYDVKMKEKGDIPEGYSVSREKKERFSLILESASTNQTSMYLCASSFAGQPQHFGDGTRLSIL.

This clonotype was counted ten times or more. V is TRBV7-6 and J is TRBJ1-6, with 9 nucleotides matching TRBD1. The CDR3 spans 15 residues. Germline trimming cut 2 bases from V and 8 bases from J; bases unmatched to any gene: 4. Germline loops: CDR1 SGHVS, CDR2 FNYEAQ. The DNA of the CDR3 is TGTGCCAGCAGCTTATCGGGACAGGGTGATTCACCCCTCCACTTT. It specifies CASSLSGQGDSPLHF.